This TCR beta chain was sequenced in a study of response to subunit inactivated influenza vaccine. Findings and caveats of the study: With each seasonal influenza vaccination, the authors suggested, few new T cells are recruited.

In this sample, this clonotype turned up a few times. Its target is unknown. MiXCR, applied by TCRdb to the RT-PCR reads, yields one record per CDR3 protein. Found here are about 650,000 distinct CDR3 sequences, around 13% of them singletons; the top ten hold about 7.6%. Per germline, CDR1 SGHTA and CDR2 FQGNSA. This CDR3 is built from 13 residues. J gave up 10 bases and V 5 bases, and 6 bases lay outside the gene matches. This clonotype was obtained from a man in his forties or fifties who received an inactivated influenza vaccine. J is TRBJ1-5 and V is TRBV7-2, with TRBD1 identical over 9 bases. This specimen consisted of PBMCs from blood, obtained 14 to 15 days before vaccination. The CDR3: CASSVGGQGPQHF. CDR3 coding DNA: TGTGCCAGCAGCGTGGGGGGACAGGGTCCCCAGCATTTT.